Below, one T cell receptor beta chain is given with its context. Its antigen is as yet unknown. Hyperthyroidism was new, under 2 months, in patients aged 18 to 65. Diagnoses were established from clinical symptoms, serum thyroxine, TRAb, thyroid ultrasound and orbital computed tomography. The sample originates from a study of Graves' ophthalmopathy and Graves' hyperthyroidism. The study's findings and limits: Most thyroid clonotypes expanded beyond 0.001 frequency were also found in blood. A 13-signature model separated ophthalmopathy from stable hyperthyroidism, about 90% sensitivity, around 79% specificity.

Per germline, CDR1 SGHRS and CDR2 YFSETQ. The V end lost 4 bases, the J end lost 5 bases, and 22 bases lay between the germline ends. CDR3 length: 16 amino acids. RNA transcripts were the source from which TCR beta CDR3 regions were amplified. The library came from an HTBI-primed first-round RT-PCR and a second-round multiplex PCR. TCRdb itself ran the multiplex PCR reads through MiXCR, one entry per CDR3 protein. The repertoire holds approximately 540,000 distinct CDR3 sequences, with 35% to 45% as singletons. Sequencing was performed on peripheral blood or thyroid tissue (not recorded which). The genes are TRBV5-1 and TRBJ2-7; no definite D call. The clonotype comes from an adult man with Graves' hyperthyroidism. CDR3 nucleotide sequence: TGCGCCAGCAGCATTGGTGGGGTAAATGGCTACAACGAGCAGTACTTC. It yields the protein CASSIGGVNGYNEQYF.